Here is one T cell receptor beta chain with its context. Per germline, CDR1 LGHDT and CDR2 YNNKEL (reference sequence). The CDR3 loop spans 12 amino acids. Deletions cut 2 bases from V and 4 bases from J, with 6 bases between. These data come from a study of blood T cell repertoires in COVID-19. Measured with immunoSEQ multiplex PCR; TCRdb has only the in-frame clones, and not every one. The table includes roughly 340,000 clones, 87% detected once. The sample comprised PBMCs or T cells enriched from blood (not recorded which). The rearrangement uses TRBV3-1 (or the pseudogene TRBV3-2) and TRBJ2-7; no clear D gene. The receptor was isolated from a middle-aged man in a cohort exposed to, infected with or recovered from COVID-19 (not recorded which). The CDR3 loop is CASSQTDYEQYF. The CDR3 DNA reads TGTGCCAGCAGCCAAACTGATTACGAGCAGTACTTC.